These 7 T cell receptor beta chains originate from one sample sequenced in a study of blood T cell repertoires in COVID-19. The method was immunoSEQ multiplex PCR; TCRdb's version includes in-frame clones alone and lacks a portion of them. The sample includes around 480,000 clones, approximately 88% of them seen just once. Sequenced: peripheral blood. The source is a woman aged 45 to 65 with COVID-19, enrolled during active disease.

The V call is TRBV6-5, the J call TRBJ1-1; TRBD1 agrees at 8 bases. Germline loops: CDR1 MNHEY, CDR2 SVGAGI. Trimming cost V 7 bases and J 4 bases; bases outside gene matches: 11. The CDR3 is 15 amino acids. CDR3 in amino acids: CASTYRTGLGTEAFF. For the CDR3, the DNA is TGTGCCAGCACCTACCGGACAGGGCTCGGCACTGAAGCTTTCTTT.

Here the CDR3 reads CASSRDILSNSYNEQFF. The CDR3 region has the DNA TGTGCCAGCAGCAGAGATATCCTCTCTAACTCCTACAATGAGCAGTTCTTC. This chain connects TRBV21-1 to TRBJ2-1; the table's D call, TRBD2, was not checked against the DNA. TRBV21-1 is labeled a pseudogene. The CDR3 is made up of 17 amino acids.

The V call is TRBV7-9, the J call TRBJ1-1; D is uncertain. V gave up 2 bases and J gave up 3 bases, with 7 bases separating them. Germline CDR1 SEHNR, CDR2 FQNEAQ (reference sequence). This CDR3 is built from 13 residues. As DNA, the CDR3 is TGTGCCAGCAGCTTAATACGGGACACTGAAGCTTTCTTT. Translated: CASSLIRDTEAFF.

The rearrangement uses TRBV5-1 and TRBJ1-1; no clear D gene. Trimming stripped 6 bases from V and 1 base from J, with 13 bases between. The CDR3 totals 14 residues. The germline V gene has CDR1 SGHRS and CDR2 YFSETQ. CDR3 in amino acids: CASTPYTTNTEAFF. As DNA, the CDR3 is TGCGCCAGCACCCCCTACACTACGAACACTGAAGCTTTCTTT.

The chain employs TRBV30 and TRBJ2-1, with 10 nucleotides matching TRBD2. With V trimmed by 7 bases and J by 9 bases, 9 bases remained unmatched. The CDR3 is 13 amino acids. Per germline, CDR1 GTSNPN and CDR2 SVGIG (reference sequence). CDR3 bases: TGTGCCTTGGAAGCGGGGGGGCTCCGTGAGCAGTTCTTC. Residues: CALEAGGLREQFF. Full variable domain (missing parts from reference TRBV30 and TRBJ2-1): SQTIHQWPATLVQPVGSPLSLECTVEGTSNPNLYWYRQAAGRGLQLLFYSVGIGQISSEVPQNLSASRPQDRQFILSSKKLLLSDSGFYLCALEAGGLREQFFGPGTRLTVL.

This chain links TRBV7-3 with TRBJ2-3, with 8 bases that match TRBD2. This CDR3 has 11 residues. Looked up from germline, CDR1 is SGHTA and CDR2 is FQGTGA. Trimming removed 5 bases from V and 8 bases from J; junction bases left unmatched: 0. CDR3 residues: CASSAGGTQYF. The CDR3 DNA follows: TGTGCCAGCAGCGCGGGGGGTACGCAGTATTTT. Supplemented by reference TRBV7-3 and TRBJ2-3, the full variable domain reads GAGVSQTPSNKVTEKGKYVELRCDPISGHTALYWYRQSLGQGPEFLIYFQGTGAADDSGLPNDRFFAVRPEGSVSTLKIQRTERGDSAVYLCASSAGGTQYFGPGTRLTVL.

This clone came up a few times. J is TRBJ1-1 and V is TRBV5-1; 9 bases fit TRBD1. V gave up 3 bases and J gave up 5 bases; unmatched junction bases: 8. From germline, CDR1 is SGHRS and CDR2 YFSETQ. This CDR3 contains 15 residues. CDR3 nucleotide sequence: TGCGCCAGCAGCTCAATACAGGGGGCTGGGACTGAAGCTTTCTTT. Translated, it gives CASSSIQGAGTEAFF.